Below, 7 T cell receptor beta chains from the same sample are listed, as sequenced in a study of regulatory and conventional T cells in RAG deficiency. Assay: immunoSEQ multiplex PCR; the TCRdb copy retains only in-frame clones and omits some. The data show tens of thousands of clones, with 90% to 95% seen just once and approximately 0.17% held by the top ten. The sorted conventional CD4+ T cells were CD25-low and CD127-high, with genomic DNA sequenced. These data were also reused for a study on regulatory T cells. According to that study: Primers: 52 TRBV forward and 13 TRBJ reverse.

Sequenced: CD25- CD4+ T cells sorted from blood. The receptors were gathered from a human donor in good health.

The rearrangement joins TRBV18 to TRBJ1-4, with TRBD1 identical over 9 bases. After removal of 3 bases from V and 7 bases from J, the junction contained 12 bases not matched to a gene. Germline values: CDR1 KGHSH, CDR2 LQKENI. The CDR3 contains 17 residues. The CDR3 sequence: CASSPEGSTGGGEKLFF. Written as DNA, the CDR3 is TGTGCCAGCTCACCCGAAGGCTCGACAGGGGGAGGTGAAAAACTGTTTTTT.

The V gene is TRBV11-2, the J gene TRBJ2-3, with TRBD2 matching 13 bases. CDR3 size: 19 residues. Unmatched junction bases numbered 18, after V lost 3 bases and J lost 9 bases. CDR1 is SGHAT, CDR2 FQNNGV, per germline. CDR3 sequence: CASSFPRTRLAGGRGTQYF. DNA of the CDR3: TGTGCCAGCAGCTTCCCAAGAACGAGACTAGCGGGGGGCCGAGGGACGCAGTATTTT.

This clone has a handful of counts. The chain links TRBV2 to TRBJ2-6, with 7 bases matching TRBD2. Trimming took 5 bases from V and 0 from J; bases not matched to a gene: 1. The V gene's germline CDR1 is SNHLY and CDR2 FYNNEI. This CDR3 is built from 15 residues. CDR3 protein: CASSREDSGANVLTF. DNA for the CDR3: TGTGCCAGCAGTCGGGAGGACTCTGGGGCCAACGTCCTGACTTTC.

The chain recombines TRBV9 with TRBJ2-7, with 9 bases matching TRBD1. The V gene's germline CDR1 is SGDLS and CDR2 YYNGEE. The CDR3 has 14 residues. J lost 0 bases, V lost 3 bases, and 1 base had no gene match. Here the CDR3 DNA reads TGTGCCAGCAGCGGGGACAGGGACTCCTACGAGCAGTACTTC. This codes for CASSGDRDSYEQYF. The full variable domain, its missing parts supplied by reference TRBV9 and TRBJ2-7, is DSGVTQTPKHLITATGQRVTLRCSPRSGDLSVYWYQQSLDQGLQFLIQYYNGEERAKGNILERFSAQQFPDLHSELNLSSLELGDSALYFCASSGDRDSYEQYFGPGTRLTVT.

This chain links TRBV5-4 with TRBJ1-1, with D possibly TRBD1 on 6 matching bases. The length of the CDR3 is 17 residues. CDR1 SGHNT and CDR2 YYREEE come from the germline V gene (reference sequence). Trimming removed 4 bases from V and 0 bases from J, with 19 bases in between. CDR3 region: CASSGGGRPRMNTEAFF. For the CDR3, the DNA is TGTGCCAGCAGCGGGGGGGGCAGGCCTCGAATGAACACTGAAGCTTTCTTT.

The rearrangement links TRBV18 to TRBJ1-4, with D unresolved. This CDR3 contains 14 residues. Germline V lookup: CDR1 KGHSH, CDR2 LQKENI. The V end was cut by 6 bases, the J end by 0 bases, with 8 bases between. CDR3 nucleotides: TGTGCCAGCTCGGCGGCAACAACTAATGAAAAACTGTTTTTT. Translated: CASSAATTNEKLFF.

The gene calls are TRBV28 and TRBJ1-6; a possible D gene is TRBD1 (5 bases). Trimming took 7 bases from V and 9 from J, leaving 19 bases between them. Per the germline V gene, CDR1 is MDHEN and CDR2 is SYDVKM. The CDR3 length is 15 residues. CDR3 in DNA: TGTGCCAGCATAGGTGGTCGGGGGTTCGGTTCACCCCTCCACTTT. Translating gives CASIGGRGFGSPLHF.